Sequencing of this T cell receptor beta chain was carried out in a study of blood T cells in healthy people across ages. General study points: Researchers report that TCR beta diversity correlated strongly with naive T cell percentage. Significant beta diversity loss was already apparent by age about 39, declining roughly linearly.

A minimum of 5 micrograms of total RNA was extracted per sample. V was shortened by 3 bases and J by 6 bases, with 19 bases between the two germline ends. Germline loops: CDR1 LNHDA, CDR2 SQIVND (reference sequence). The length of the CDR3 is 16 residues. A second about 6 to 12 cycle PCR used barcoded and J-beta primers. TCRdb redid the calling of the 5' RACE reads with MiXCR, one entry per CDR3 protein. Of around 1.1 million distinct CDR3 sequences listed, around two fifths are singletons. For this clonotype: Its antigen is unidentified.

This chain links TRBV19 with TRBJ2-3; D ambiguous. The specimen sequenced was blood. The receptor was isolated from a man younger than 35 in good health. The CDR3 loop reads CASSIRLADGEDTQYF. CDR3 DNA sequence: TGTGCCAGTAGTATCCGTTTGGCGGACGGTGAGGATACGCAGTATTTT.